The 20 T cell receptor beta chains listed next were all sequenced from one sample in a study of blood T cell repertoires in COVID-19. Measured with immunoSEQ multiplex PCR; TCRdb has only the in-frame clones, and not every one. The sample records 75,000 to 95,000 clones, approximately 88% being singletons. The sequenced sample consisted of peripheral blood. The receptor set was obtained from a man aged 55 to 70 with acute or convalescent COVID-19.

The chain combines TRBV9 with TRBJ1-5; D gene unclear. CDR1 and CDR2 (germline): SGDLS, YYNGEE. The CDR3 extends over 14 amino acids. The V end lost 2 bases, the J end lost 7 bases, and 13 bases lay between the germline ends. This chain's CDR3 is CASSVGQSVQPQHF. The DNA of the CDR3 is TGTGCCAGCAGCGTGGGCCAGAGTGTCCAGCCCCAGCATTTT.

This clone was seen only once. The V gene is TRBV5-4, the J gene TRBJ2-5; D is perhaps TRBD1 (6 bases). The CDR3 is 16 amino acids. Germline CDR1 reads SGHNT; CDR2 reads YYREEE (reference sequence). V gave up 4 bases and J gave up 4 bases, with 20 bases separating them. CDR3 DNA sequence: TGTGCCAGCAGCCGAGGCGATACAGGGTGGTCAGAGACCCAGTACTTC. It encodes CASSRGDTGWSETQYF. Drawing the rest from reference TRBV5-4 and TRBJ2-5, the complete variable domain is ETGVTQSPTHLIKTRGQQVTLRCSSQSGHNTVSWYQQALGQGPQFIFQYYREEENGRGNFPPRFSGLQFPNYSSELNVNALELDDSALYLCASSRGDTGWSETQYFGPGTRLLVL.

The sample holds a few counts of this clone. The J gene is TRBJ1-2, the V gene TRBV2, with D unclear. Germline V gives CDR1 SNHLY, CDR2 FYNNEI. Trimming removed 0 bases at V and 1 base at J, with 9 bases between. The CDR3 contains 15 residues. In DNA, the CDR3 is TGTGCCAGCAGTGAAGCGCGTGCTTATAACTATGGCTACACCTTC. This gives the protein CASSEARAYNYGYTF.

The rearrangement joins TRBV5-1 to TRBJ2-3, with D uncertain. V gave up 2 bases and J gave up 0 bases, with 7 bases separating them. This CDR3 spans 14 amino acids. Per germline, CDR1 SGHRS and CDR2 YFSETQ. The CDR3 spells CASSLTHSTDTQYF. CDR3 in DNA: TGCGCCAGCAGCTTAACACATAGCACAGATACGCAGTATTTT. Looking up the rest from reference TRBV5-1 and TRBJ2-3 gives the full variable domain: KAGVTQTPRYLIKTRGQQVTLSCSPISGHRSVSWYQQTPGQGLQFLFEYFSETQRNKGNFPGRFSGRQFSNSRSEMNVSTLELGDSALYLCASSLTHSTDTQYFGPGTRLTVL.

The CDR3 loop is CASSFPGLEVETQYF. CDR3 DNA: TGTGCCAGCAGCTTCCCGGGACTGGAGGTAGAGACCCAGTACTTC. The V call is TRBV5-4, the J call TRBJ2-5; D is possibly TRBD2 (6 bases). Germline V gene sequence: CDR1 SGHNT, CDR2 YYREEE (reference sequence). This CDR3 has 15 amino acids. V dropped 2 bases and J dropped 4 bases, with 15 bases sitting between them.

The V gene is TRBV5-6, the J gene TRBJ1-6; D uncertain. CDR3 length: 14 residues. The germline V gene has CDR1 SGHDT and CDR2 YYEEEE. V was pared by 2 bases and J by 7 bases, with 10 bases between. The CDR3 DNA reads TGTGCCAGCAGCTTTCCGACGGGAAATTCACCCCTCCACTTT. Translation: CASSFPTGNSPLHF.

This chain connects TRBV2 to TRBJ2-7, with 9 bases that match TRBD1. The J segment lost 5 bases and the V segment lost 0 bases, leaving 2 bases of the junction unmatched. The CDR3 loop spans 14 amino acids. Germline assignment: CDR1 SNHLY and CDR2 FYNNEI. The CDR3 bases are TGTGCCAGCAGTGAAGCGGACAGGGGCCACGAGCAGTACTTC. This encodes CASSEADRGHEQYF.

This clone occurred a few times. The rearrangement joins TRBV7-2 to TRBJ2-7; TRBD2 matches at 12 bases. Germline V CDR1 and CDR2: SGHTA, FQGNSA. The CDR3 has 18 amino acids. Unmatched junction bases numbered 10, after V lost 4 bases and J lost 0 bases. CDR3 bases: TGTGCCAGCAGCTCGCCGGGACTAGCGGGCGTCGTCTCCTACGAGCAGTACTTC. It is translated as CASSSPGLAGVVSYEQYF.

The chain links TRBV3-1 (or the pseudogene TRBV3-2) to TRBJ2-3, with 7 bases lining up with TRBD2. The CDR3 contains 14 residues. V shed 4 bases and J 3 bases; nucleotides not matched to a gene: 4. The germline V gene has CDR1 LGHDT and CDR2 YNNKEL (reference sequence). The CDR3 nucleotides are TGTGCCAGCAGCCGCACGGGGGGAACAGATACGCAGTATTTT. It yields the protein CASSRTGGTDTQYF.

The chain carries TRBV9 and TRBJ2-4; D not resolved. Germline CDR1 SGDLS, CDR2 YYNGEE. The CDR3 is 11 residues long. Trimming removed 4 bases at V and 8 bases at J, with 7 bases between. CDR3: CASSPGDIQYF. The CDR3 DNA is TGTGCCAGCAGCCCGGGTGACATTCAGTACTTC.

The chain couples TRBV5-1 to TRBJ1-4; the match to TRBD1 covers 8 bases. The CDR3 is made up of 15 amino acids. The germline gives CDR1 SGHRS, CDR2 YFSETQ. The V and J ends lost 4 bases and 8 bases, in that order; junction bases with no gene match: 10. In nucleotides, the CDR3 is TGCGCCAGCAGCGCCCGGACAGGGTCGGAGGAAAAACTGTTTTTT. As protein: CASSARTGSEEKLFF.

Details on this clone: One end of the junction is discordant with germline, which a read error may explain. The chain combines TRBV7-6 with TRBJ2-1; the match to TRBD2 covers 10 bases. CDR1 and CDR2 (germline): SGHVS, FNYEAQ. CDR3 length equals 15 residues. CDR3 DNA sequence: TGTGCCAGCAGCTCGGAGCGGGGGGGGTACACTGAGCAGTTCTTC. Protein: CASSSERGGYTEQFF.

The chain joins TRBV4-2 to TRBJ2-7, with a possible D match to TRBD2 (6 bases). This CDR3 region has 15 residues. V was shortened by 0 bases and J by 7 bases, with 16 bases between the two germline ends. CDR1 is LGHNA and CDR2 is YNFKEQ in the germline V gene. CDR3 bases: TGTGCCAGCAGCCAAGAGGTCGGGGCGGCGGGGGAGCAGTACTTC. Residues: CASSQEVGAAGEQYF.

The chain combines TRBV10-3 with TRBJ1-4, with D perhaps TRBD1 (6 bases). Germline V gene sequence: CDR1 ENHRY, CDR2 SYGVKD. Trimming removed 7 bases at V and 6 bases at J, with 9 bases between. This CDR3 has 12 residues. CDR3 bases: TGTGCCATCAAGGACAGAGATGAAAAACTGTTTTTT. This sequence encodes CAIKDRDEKLFF.

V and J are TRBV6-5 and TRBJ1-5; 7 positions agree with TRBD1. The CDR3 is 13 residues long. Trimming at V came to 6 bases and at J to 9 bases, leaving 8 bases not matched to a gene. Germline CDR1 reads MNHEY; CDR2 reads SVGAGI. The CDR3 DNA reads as TGTGCCAGCAGACGGACAGGAGGGGGGCCCCAGCATTTT. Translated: CASRRTGGGPQHF.

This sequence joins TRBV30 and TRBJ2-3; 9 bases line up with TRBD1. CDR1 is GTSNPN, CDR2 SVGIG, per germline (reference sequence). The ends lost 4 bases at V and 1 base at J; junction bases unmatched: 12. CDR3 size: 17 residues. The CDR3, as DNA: TGTGCCTGGAACCCCGGACAGGGGAAATACCGCACAGATACGCAGTATTTT. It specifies CAWNPGQGKYRTDTQYF. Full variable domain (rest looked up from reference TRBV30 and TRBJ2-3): SQTIHQWPATLVQPVGSPLSLECTVEGTSNPNLYWYRQAAGRGLQLLFYSVGIGQISSEVPQNLSASRPQDRQFILSSKKLLLSDSGFYLCAWNPGQGKYRTDTQYFGPGTRLTVL.

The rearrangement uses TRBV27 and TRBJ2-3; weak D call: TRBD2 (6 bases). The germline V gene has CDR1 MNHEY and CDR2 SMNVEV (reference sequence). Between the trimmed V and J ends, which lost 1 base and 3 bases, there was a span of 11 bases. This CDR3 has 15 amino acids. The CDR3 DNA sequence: TGTGCCAGCAGTTTATTTGAAGGGAGGACAGATACGCAGTATTTT. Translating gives CASSLFEGRTDTQYF.

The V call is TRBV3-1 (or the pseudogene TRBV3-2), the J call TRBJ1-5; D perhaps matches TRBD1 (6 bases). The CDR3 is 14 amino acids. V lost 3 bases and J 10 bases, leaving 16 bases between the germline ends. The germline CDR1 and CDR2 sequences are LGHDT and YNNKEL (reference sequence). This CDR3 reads CASSQAGAQGPQHF. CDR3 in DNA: TGTGCCAGCAGCCAGGCAGGGGCCCAGGGACCCCAGCATTTT.

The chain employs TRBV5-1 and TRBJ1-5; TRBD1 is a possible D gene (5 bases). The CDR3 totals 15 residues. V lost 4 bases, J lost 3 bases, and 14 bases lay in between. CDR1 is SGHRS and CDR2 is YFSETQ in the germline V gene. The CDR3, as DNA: TGCGCCAGCAGCCTGGGTGGGGGGAACAATCAGCCCCAGCATTTT. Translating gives CASSLGGGNNQPQHF.

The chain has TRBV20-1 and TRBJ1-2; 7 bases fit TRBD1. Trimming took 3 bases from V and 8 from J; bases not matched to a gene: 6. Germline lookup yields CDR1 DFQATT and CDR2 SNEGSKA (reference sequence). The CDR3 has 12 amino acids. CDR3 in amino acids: CSASERGQGYTF. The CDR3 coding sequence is TGCAGTGCTAGTGAAAGGGGGCAGGGCTACACCTTC.